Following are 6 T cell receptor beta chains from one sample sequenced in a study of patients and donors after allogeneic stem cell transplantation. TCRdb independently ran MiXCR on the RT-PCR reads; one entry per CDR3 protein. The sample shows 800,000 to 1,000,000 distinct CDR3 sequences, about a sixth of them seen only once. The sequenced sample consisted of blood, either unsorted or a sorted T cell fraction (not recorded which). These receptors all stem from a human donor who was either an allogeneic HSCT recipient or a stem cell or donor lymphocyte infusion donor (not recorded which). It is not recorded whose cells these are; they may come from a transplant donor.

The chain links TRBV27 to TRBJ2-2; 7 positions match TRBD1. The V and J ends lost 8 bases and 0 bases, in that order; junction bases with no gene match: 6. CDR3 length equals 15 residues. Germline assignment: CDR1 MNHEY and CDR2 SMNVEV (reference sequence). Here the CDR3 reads CASRKGQANTGELFF. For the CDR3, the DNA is TGTGCCAGCCGGAAAGGACAGGCGAACACCGGGGAGCTGTTTTTT.

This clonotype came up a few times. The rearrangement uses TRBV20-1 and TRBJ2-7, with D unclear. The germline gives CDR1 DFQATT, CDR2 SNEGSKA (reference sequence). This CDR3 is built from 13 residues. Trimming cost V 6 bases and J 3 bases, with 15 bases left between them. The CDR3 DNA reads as TGCAGTGCCAGCCCCGGGCCGATCTACGAGCAGTACTTC. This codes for CSASPGPIYEQYF.

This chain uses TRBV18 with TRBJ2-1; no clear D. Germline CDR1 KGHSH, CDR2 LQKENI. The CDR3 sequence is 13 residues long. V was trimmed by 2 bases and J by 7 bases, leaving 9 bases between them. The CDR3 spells CASSPEESNEQFF. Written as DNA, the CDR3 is TGTGCCAGCTCACCAGAGGAGTCGAATGAGCAGTTCTTC.

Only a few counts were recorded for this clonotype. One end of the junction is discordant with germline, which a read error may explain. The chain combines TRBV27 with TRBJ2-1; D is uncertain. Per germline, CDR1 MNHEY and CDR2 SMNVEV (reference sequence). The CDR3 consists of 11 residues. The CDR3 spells CASILGSEQFF. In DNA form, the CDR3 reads TGTGCCAGCATTTTAGGATCTGAGCAGTTCTTC.

CDR3 protein: CASRLSGGANTGELFF. Written as DNA, the CDR3 is TGTGCCAGCAGACTAAGCGGGGGCGCGAACACCGGGGAGCTGTTTTTT. This chain links TRBV12-3 or TRBV12-4 with TRBJ2-2; 8 bases are a match to TRBD2. This CDR3 is built from 16 residues. J lost 0 bases, V lost 6 bases, and 6 bases had no gene match.

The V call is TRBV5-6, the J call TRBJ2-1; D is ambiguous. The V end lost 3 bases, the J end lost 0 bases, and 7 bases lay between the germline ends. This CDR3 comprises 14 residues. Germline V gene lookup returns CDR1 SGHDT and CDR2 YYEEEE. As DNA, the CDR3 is TGTGCCAGCAGCTCTCAGGTCTCCTACAATGAGCAGTTCTTC. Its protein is CASSSQVSYNEQFF.